The clone carrying this TCR beta chain was observed a few times. Original handling: Reference gene primer amplification yielded estimated nucleated cell counts. Measured with immunoSEQ multiplex PCR; TCRdb has only the in-frame clones, and not every one. Clone size and the V and J calls come from that table; the DNA yielded D and trimming. The sample holds 35,000 to 55,000 clones; 83% are singletons and the top ten take approximately 7.4%. This CDR3 has 20 residues. The data were obtained in a study of blood T cell repertoires in COVID-19. The wider study: Spain, Italy and the United States supplied samples that represented acute and convalescent COVID-19. PBMCs, B-cell-depleted T cells, or T cells provided the cDNA or gDNA that made up the material.

The chain links TRBV21-1 to TRBJ1-6; TRBD1 reflects the table's D call only, with no check against the DNA. TRBV21-1 is a pseudogene segment. The sample comprised peripheral blood. This receptor was taken from a man between 60 and 75 years old with active COVID-19. The CDR3 DNA follows: TGTGCCAGCAGCAAAAATTGGGCAGCCATACCCGTAACCTCTAATTCACCCCTCCACTTT. It codes for CASSKNWAAIPVTSNSPLHF.